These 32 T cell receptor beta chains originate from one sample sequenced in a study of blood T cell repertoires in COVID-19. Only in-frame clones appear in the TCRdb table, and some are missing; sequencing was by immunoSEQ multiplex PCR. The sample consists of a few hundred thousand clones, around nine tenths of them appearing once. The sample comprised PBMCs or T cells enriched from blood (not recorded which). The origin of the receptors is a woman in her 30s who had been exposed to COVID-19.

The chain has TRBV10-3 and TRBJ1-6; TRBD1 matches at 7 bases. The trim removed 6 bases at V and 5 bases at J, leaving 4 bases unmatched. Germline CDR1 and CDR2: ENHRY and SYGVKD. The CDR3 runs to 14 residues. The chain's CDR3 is CAIRTTGNNSPLHF. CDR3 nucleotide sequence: TGTGCCATCAGGACGACAGGGAATAATTCACCCCTCCACTTT.

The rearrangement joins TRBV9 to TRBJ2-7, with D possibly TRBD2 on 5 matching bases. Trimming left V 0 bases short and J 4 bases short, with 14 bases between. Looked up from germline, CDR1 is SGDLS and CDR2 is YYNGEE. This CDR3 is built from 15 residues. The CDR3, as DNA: TGTGCCAGCAGCGTAGCCGTTTCGGGAATTTACGAGCAGTACTTC. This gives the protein CASSVAVSGIYEQYF.

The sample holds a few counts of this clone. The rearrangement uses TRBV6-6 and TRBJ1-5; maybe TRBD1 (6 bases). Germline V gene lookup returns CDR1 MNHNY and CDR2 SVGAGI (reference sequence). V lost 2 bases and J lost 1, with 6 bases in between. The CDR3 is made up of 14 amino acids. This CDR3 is CASSYGQSNQPQHF. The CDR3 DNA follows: TGTGCCAGCAGTTACGGACAGAGCAATCAGCCCCAGCATTTT.

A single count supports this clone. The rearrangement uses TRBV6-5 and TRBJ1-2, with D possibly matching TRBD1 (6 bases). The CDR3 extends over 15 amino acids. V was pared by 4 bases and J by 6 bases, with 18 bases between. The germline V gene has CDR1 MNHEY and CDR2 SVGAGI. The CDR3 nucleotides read TGTGCCAGCAGTTCCCGGGGAGGGGGTCGGAATGGCTACACCTTC. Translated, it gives CASSSRGGGRNGYTF.

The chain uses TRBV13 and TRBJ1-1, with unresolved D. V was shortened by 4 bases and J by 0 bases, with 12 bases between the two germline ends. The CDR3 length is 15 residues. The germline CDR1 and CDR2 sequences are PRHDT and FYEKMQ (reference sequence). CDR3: CASSYRGGLNTEAFF. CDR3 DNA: TGTGCCAGCAGCTACCGGGGAGGGCTGAACACTGAAGCTTTCTTT.

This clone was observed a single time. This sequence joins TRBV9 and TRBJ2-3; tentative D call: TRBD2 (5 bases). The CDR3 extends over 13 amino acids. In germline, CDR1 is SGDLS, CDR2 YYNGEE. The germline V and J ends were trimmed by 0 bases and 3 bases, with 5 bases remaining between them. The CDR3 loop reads CASSVGGTDTQYF. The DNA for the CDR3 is TGTGCCAGCAGCGTAGGAGGGACAGATACGCAGTATTTT.

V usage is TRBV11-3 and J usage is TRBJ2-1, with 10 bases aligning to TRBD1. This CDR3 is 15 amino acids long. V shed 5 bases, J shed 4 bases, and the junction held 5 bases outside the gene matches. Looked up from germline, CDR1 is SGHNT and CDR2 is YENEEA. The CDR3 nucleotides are TGTGCCAGCAGCCTCGGACAGGGGGGATACAATGAGCAGTTCTTC. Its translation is CASSLGQGGYNEQFF. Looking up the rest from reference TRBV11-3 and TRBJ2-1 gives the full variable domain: EAGVVQSPRYKIIEKKQPVAFWCNPISGHNTLYWYLQNLGQGPELLIRYENEEAVDDSQLPKDRFSAERLKGVDSTLKIQPAELGDSAVYLCASSLGQGGYNEQFFGPGTRLTVL.

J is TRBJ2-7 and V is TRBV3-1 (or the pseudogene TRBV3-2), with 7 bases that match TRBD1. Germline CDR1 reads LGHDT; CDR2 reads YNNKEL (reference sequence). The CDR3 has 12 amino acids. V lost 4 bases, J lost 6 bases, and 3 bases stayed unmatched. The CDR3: CASSPRGFEQYF. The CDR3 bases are TGTGCCAGCAGCCCCAGGGGGTTCGAGCAGTACTTC.

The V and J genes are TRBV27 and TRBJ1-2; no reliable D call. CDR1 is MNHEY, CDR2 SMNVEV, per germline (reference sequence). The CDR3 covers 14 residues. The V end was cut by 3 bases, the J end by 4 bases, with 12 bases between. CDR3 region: CASSLEGGSYGYTF. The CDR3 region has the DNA TGTGCCAGCAGTTTGGAGGGAGGAAGCTATGGCTACACCTTC.

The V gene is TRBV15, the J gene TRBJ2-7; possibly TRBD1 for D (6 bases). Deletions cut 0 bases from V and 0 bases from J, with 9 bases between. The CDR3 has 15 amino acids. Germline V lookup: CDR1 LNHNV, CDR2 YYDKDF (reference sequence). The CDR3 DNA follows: TGTGCCACCAGCAGAGAGACAGGTCACTCCTACGAGCAGTACTTC. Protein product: CATSRETGHSYEQYF.

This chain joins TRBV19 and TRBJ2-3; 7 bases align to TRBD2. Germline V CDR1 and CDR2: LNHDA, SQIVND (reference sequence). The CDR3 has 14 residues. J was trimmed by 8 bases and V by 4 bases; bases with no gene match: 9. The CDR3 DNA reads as TGTGCCAGTAGTACCGGACTAGGTTCGGGTACGCAGTATTTT. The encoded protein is CASSTGLGSGTQYF.

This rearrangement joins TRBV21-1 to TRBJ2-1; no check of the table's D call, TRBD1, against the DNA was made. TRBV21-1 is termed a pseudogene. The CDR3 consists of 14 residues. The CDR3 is CASSKERQYNEQFF. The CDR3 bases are TGTGCCAGCAGCAAAGAGAGACAATACAATGAGCAGTTCTTC.

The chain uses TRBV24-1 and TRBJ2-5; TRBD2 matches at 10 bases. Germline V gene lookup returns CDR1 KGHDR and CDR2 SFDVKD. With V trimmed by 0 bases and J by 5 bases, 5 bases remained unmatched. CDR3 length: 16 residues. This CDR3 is CATSDLPSGRLETQYF. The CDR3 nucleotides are TGTGCCACCAGTGATTTGCCTAGCGGGAGACTTGAGACCCAGTACTTC.

This chain's CDR3 is CASSLALAGGRSGANVLTF. Written as DNA, the CDR3 is TGTGCCAGCAGCTTGGCCTTAGCGGGAGGACGCTCTGGGGCCAACGTCCTGACTTTC. V and J are TRBV5-4 and TRBJ2-6, with 10 bases fitting TRBD2. The length of the CDR3 is 19 residues. Germline lookup yields CDR1 SGHNT and CDR2 YYREEE (reference sequence). V lost 0 bases, J lost 0 bases, and 6 bases stayed unmatched.

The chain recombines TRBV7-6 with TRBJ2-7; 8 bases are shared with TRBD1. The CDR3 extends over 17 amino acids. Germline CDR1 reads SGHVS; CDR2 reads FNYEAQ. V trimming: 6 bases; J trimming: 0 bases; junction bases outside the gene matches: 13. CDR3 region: CASSPDPQTGVSYEQYF. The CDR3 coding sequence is TGTGCCAGCAGTCCCGATCCCCAGACAGGGGTCTCCTACGAGCAGTACTTC.

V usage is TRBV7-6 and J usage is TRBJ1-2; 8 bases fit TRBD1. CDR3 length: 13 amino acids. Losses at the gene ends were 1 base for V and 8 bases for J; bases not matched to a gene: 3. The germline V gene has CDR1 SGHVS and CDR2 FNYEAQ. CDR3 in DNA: TGTGCCAGCAGCTTAGAAAACAGGGGGGGCTACACCTTC. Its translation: CASSLENRGGYTF.

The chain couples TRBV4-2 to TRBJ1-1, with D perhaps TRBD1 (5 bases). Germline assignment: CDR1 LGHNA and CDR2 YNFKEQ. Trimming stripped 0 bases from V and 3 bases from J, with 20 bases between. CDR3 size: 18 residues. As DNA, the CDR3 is TGTGCCAGCAGCCAAGATCAGGGAAATAGGGGCTACGACACTGAAGCTTTCTTT. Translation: CASSQDQGNRGYDTEAFF.

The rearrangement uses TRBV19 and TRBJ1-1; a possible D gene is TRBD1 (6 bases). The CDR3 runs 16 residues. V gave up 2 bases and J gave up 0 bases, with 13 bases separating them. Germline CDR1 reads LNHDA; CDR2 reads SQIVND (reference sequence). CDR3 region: CASSILQGVMNTEAFF. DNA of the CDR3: TGTGCCAGTAGTATATTACAGGGAGTCATGAACACTGAAGCTTTCTTT.

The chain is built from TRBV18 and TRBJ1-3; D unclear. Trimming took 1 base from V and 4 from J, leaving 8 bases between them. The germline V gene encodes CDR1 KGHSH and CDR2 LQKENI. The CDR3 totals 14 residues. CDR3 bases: TGTGCCAGCTCACCACAGGAGCTGGGAAACACCATATATTTT. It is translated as CASSPQELGNTIYF. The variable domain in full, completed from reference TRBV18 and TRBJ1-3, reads NAGVMQNPRHLVRRRGQEARLRCSPMKGHSHVYWYRQLPEEGLKFMVYLQKENIIDESGMPKERFSAEFPKEGPSILRIQQVVRGDSAAYFCASSPQELGNTIYFGEGSWLTVV.

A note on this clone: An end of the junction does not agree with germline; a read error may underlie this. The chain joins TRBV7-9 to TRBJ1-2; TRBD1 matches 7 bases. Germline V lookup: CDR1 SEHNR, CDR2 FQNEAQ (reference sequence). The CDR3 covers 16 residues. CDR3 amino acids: CASSLAGDRSNYGYTF. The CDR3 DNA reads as TGTGCCAGCAGCTTAGCCGGGGACAGATCCAACTATGGCTATACCTTC.

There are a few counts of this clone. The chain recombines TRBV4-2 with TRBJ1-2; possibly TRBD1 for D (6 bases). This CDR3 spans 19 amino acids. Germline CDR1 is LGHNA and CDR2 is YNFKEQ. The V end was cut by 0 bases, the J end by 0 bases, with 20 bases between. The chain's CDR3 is CASSQERRFRGGPNYGYTF. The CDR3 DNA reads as TGTGCCAGCAGCCAAGAGAGGAGGTTTCGGGGGGGCCCTAACTATGGCTACACCTTC.

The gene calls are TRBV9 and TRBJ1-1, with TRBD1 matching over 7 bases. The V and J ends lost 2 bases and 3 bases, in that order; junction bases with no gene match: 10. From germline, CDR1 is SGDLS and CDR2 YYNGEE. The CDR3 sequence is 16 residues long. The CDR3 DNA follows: TGTGCCAGCAGCGTTGACAGGGTCGGTCCGGACACTGAAGCTTTCTTT. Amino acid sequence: CASSVDRVGPDTEAFF.

The CDR3 reads CASSQSTRGRDGYTF. The DNA of the CDR3 is TGCGCCAGCAGTCAATCGACCAGGGGGCGGGATGGCTACACCTTC. This chain connects TRBV23-1 to TRBJ1-2; 8 nucleotides match TRBD1. TRBV23-1 is flagged as an ORF with uncertain function. V lost 0 bases and J lost 6; bases outside the gene matches: 6. The CDR3 length is 15 residues.

The CDR3 loop is CASRRVGEQFF. CDR3 DNA: TGTGCCAGCAGGAGGGTGGGTGAGCAGTTCTTC. The rearrangement joins TRBV12-3 or TRBV12-4 to TRBJ2-1; D is perhaps TRBD2 (5 bases). V gave up 6 bases and J gave up 9 bases, with 9 bases separating them. The CDR3 is made up of 11 amino acids.

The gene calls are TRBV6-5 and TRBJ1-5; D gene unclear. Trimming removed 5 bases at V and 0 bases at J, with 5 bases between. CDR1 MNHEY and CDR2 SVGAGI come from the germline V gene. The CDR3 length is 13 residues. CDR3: CASSPYSNQPQHF. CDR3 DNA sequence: TGTGCCAGCAGTCCCTATAGCAATCAGCCCCAGCATTTT.

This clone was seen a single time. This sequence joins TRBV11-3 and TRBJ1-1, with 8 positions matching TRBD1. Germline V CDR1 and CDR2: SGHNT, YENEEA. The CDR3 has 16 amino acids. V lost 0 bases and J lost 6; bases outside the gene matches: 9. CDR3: CASSLDSGRGRPEAFF. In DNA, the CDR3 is TGTGCCAGCAGCTTAGATAGCGGCAGGGGGCGGCCTGAAGCTTTCTTT.

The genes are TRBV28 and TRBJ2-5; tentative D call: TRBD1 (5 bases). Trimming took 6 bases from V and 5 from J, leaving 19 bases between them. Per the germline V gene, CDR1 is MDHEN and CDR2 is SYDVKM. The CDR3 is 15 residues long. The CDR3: CASSFRARKGETQYF. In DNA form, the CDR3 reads TGTGCCAGCAGCTTCCGGGCCAGAAAGGGGGAGACCCAGTACTTC.

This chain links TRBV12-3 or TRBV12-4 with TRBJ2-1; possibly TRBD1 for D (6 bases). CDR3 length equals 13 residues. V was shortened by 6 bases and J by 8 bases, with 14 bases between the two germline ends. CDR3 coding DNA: TGTGCCAGCAGCCCCCACAGGGTTGATGAGCAGTTCTTC. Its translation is CASSPHRVDEQFF.

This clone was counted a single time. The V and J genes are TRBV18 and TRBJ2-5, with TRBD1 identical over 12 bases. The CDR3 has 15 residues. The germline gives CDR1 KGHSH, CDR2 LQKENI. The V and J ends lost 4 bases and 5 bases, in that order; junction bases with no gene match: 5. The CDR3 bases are TGTGCCAGCTCACGGGACAGGGGGCACGGGGAGACCCAGTACTTC. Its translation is CASSRDRGHGETQYF.

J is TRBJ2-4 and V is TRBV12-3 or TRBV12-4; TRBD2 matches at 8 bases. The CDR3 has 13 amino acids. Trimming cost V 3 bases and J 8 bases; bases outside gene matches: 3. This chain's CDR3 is CASSFAGGDIQYF. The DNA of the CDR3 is TGTGCCAGCAGTTTTGCGGGAGGAGACATTCAGTACTTC.

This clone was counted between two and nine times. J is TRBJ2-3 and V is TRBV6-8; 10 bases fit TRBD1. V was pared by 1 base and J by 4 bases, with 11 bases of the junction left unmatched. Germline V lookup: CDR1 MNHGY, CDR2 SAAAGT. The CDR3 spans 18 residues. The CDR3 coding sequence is TGTGCCAGCAGTTACTGGCCTGGTGGGACAGGGGCTTCAGATACGCAGTATTTT. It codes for CASSYWPGGTGASDTQYF.

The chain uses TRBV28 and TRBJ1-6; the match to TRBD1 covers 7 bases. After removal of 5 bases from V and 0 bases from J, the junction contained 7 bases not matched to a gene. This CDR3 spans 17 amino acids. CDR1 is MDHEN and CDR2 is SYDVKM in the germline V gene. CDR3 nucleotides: TGTGCCAGCAGTCCGACAGGGTGGGACTCCTATAATTCACCCCTCCACTTT. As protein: CASSPTGWDSYNSPLHF.